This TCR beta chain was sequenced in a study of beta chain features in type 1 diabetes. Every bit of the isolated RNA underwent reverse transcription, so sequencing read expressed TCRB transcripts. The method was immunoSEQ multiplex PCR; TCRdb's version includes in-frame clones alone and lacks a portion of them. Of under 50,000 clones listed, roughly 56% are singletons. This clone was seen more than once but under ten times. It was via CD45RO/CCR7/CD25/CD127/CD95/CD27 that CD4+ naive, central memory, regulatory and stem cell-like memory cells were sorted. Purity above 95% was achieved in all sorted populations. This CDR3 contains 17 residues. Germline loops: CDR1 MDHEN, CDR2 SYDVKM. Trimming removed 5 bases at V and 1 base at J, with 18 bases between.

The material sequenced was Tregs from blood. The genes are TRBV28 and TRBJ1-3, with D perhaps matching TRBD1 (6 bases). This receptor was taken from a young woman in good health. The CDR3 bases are TGTGCCAGCAGTACCCCAACAGGGCCGAAGTCTGGAAACACCATATATTTT. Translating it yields CASSTPTGPKSGNTIYF.